This is a list of T cell receptor beta chains from one sample in a study of CD8 T cells in ankylosing spondylitis. Via MiXCR, TCRdb re-called the 5' RACE reads, giving one row per CDR3 protein. In the table there are 350,000 to 450,000 distinct CDR3 sequences, 20% to 25% of which are singletons. Source material: blood, either unsorted or a sorted T cell fraction (not recorded which). These receptors originate from a male donor with ankylosing spondylitis or in good health (not recorded which). Each CDR3 is given with its conserved first and last residue. A D gene is named only where the DNA matches it firmly. Clone size is not always given. Where it is, it says once, few, many or a class for expanded clones.

size: NA
D: NA
J: TRBJ2-7
V: TRBV4-1
CDR3: CASSQDRAAPAYEQYF
DNA: TGCGCCAGCAGCCAAGATCGGGCGGCGCCAGCCTACGAGCAGTACTTC

size: NA
D: NA
J: TRBJ2-7
V: TRBV29-1
CDR3: CSAVGVPYEQYF
DNA: TGCAGCGCAGTCGGGGTCCCCTACGAGCAGTACTTC

size: NA
D: NA
J: TRBJ1-1
V: TRBV12-3/TRBV12-4
CDR3: CASSPLLLVNTEAFF
DNA: TGTGCCAGCAGTCCCCTTTTGTTGGTGAACACTGAAGCTTTCTTT

size: NA
D: NA
J: TRBJ2-1
V: TRBV20-1
CDR3: CSAFPGPSYNEQFF
DNA: TGCAGTGCTTTTCCGGGACCGTCCTACAATGAGCAGTTCTTC

size: many
D: NA
J: TRBJ2-1
V: TRBV20-1
CDR3: CSAISSLALGWNEQFF
DNA: TGCAGTGCCATATCAAGTCTAGCGTTAGGTTGGAATGAGCAGTTCTTC

size: few
D: TRBD2
J: TRBJ2-3
V: TRBV28
CDR3: CASRGLADSTDTQYF
DNA: TGTGCCAGCAGGGGACTAGCGGATAGCACAGATACGCAGTATTTT

size: many
D: NA
J: TRBJ2-1
V: TRBV20-1
CDR3: CSAQTGHEQFF
DNA: TGCAGTGCTCAAACAGGGCACGAGCAGTTCTTC

size: many
D: TRBD1
J: TRBJ1-1
V: TRBV29-1
CDR3: CSAEQGVTEAFF
DNA: TGCAGCGCTGAACAGGGGGTCACTGAAGCTTTCTTT

size: few
D: NA
J: TRBJ2-7
V: TRBV7-8
CDR3: CASSPDMSYEQYF
DNA: TGTGCCAGCAGCCCCGACATGTCCTACGAGCAGTACTTC

size: few
D: TRBD1
J: TRBJ1-1
V: TRBV6-1
CDR3: CASSLQGWNTEAFF
DNA: TGTGCCAGCAGCCTACAGGGGTGGAACACTGAAGCTTTCTTT

size: NA
D: NA
J: TRBJ2-4
V: TRBV19
CDR3: CASSWELGNIQYF
DNA: TGTGCCAGTAGTTGGGAGTTAGGAAACATTCAGTACTTC

size: NA
D: NA
J: TRBJ2-7
V: TRBV29-1
CDR3: CSVEGPFAYEQYF
DNA: TGCAGCGTTGAAGGTCCTTTCGCCTACGAGCAGTACTTC

size: NA
D: NA
J: TRBJ2-3
V: TRBV5-5
CDR3: CASSSTPTRPDTQYF
DNA: TGTGCCAGCAGCTCGACTCCCACTAGACCAGATACGCAGTATTTT

size: NA
D: NA
J: TRBJ2-3
V: TRBV9
CDR3: CASSVGGGSPSTDTQYF
DNA: TGTGCCAGCAGCGTAGGGGGAGGAAGCCCTAGCACAGATACGCAGTATTTT

size: few
D: NA
J: TRBJ1-2
V: TRBV5-1
CDR3: CASSPRGEPVVDYGYTF
DNA: TGCGCCAGCAGCCCAAGGGGAGAACCGGTGGTGGACTATGGCTACACCTTC

size: once
D: NA
J: TRBJ2-7
V: TRBV6-1
CDR3: CASVDQNSYEQYF
DNA: TGTGCCAGCGTCGATCAGAACTCCTACGAGCAGTACTTC

size: NA
D: NA
J: TRBJ2-5
V: TRBV6-1
CDR3: CASSSRVGEAPETQYF
DNA: TGTGCCAGCAGCTCGCGGGTAGGGGAGGCCCCAGAGACCCAGTACTTC

size: NA
D: TRBD2
J: TRBJ2-5
V: TRBV15
CDR3: CATSRNRTSGGFGTQYF
DNA: TGTGCCACCAGCAGAAATAGAACTAGCGGGGGCTTTGGGACCCAGTACTTC

size: NA
D: NA
J: TRBJ2-3
V: TRBV4-2
CDR3: CASSQVPVVVPGGALSTDTQYF
DNA: TGTGCCAGCAGCCAAGTCCCCGTAGTTGTTCCGGGCGGAGCTTTAAGCACAGATACGCAGTATTTT

size: NA
D: TRBD2
J: TRBJ2-7
V: TRBV29-1
CDR3: CSVTGTSDYEQYF
DNA: TGCAGCGTGACCGGGACTAGCGACTACGAGCAGTACTTC

size: NA
D: NA
J: TRBJ2-7
V: TRBV4-1
CDR3: CASSQGTFEQYF
DNA: TGCGCCAGCAGCCAAGGGACCTTTGAGCAGTACTTC

size: NA
D: NA
J: TRBJ2-1
V: TRBV4-1
CDR3: CASSRKQESSYNEQFF
DNA: TGCGCCAGCAGCCGGAAACAGGAGAGCTCCTACAATGAGCAGTTCTTC